The present TCR beta chain was sequenced within a study of radiation and T cells in renal cell carcinoma. Turning to the study itself: Nephrectomy followed 15 Gy stereotactic body radiation by 4 weeks. Whole-study results and caveats: From baseline, blood top tumor clonotypes peaked at 2 weeks post-radiation.

Noted time point: baseline pretreatment blood. Treatment in this sample: 15 Gy SBRT to primary tumor, nephrectomy 4 weeks later. After SBRT, blood was collected at 2 and 4 weeks, plus baseline. Comments on this clone: Its antigen is currently unknown.

The protocol was immunoSEQ multiplex PCR, while the TCRdb copy is restricted to in-frame clones and leaves out a portion. Of 100,000 or so clones in the sample, around 88% were seen once. Germline values: CDR1 SGHAT, CDR2 FQNNGV. The CDR3 is made up of 16 amino acids. V gave up 3 bases and J gave up 7 bases; unmatched junction bases: 12. The specimen comprised blood, sampled from a patient whose treatment included radiotherapy and nephrectomy. This receptor was taken from a man in his fifties with renal cell carcinoma. V is TRBV11-2 and J is TRBJ2-1, with TRBD2 identical over 7 bases. The CDR3 region is CASSFSSAGGSNEQFF. Written as DNA, the CDR3 is TGTGCCAGCAGCTTTTCTAGCGCCGGGGGGTCGAATGAGCAGTTCTTC.